The rows below give T cell receptor beta chains drawn from one sample of a study of blood T cell repertoires in COVID-19. TCRdb keeps only in-frame clones here, not all; method: immunoSEQ multiplex PCR. The profile shows 250,000 to 300,000 clones, 70% to 90% of them singletons. The sequencing sample was made of peripheral blood. The receptors shown here come from a woman in her seventies with COVID-19, enrolled during active disease. The CDR3 runs from the conserved cysteine through the conserved F or W. A D gene is named only where the DNA matches it firmly.

>TRBJ1-5|NA|TRBV6-2/TRBV6-3
CASSFLGTQPQHF
>TRBJ2-3|NA|TRBV7-2
CASSSPPGTQYF
>TRBJ2-1|NA|TRBV30
CAVGGGASYNEQSASYNEQFF
>TRBJ1-6|NA|TRBV6-5
CASRVLGTYNSPLHF
>TRBJ2-5|NA|TRBV12-2
CASRLEQEETQYF
>TRBJ2-1|NA|TRBV7-2
CASSSQVHNEQFF
>TRBJ1-1|TRBD1|TRBV7-2
CASSSRTGIMGAFF
>TRBJ2-5|TRBD2|TRBV7-2
CASSPNGASGQETQYF
>TRBJ1-2|NA|TRBV10-3
CAISDTNTNYGYTF
>TRBJ1-1|NA|TRBV7-9
CASSTLEGSEAFF
>TRBJ2-3|NA|TRBV7-2
CASSLVGGAGFLDTQYF
>TRBJ2-7|TRBD1|TRBV19
CASSRTGAPYEQYF
>TRBJ1-2|TRBD1|TRBV5-4
CASSREGQGRVYGYTF
>TRBJ1-3|NA|TRBV21-1
CASSKEVGRGVANTIYF
>TRBJ1-1|NA|TRBV18
CASSREGVGTEAFF
>TRBJ1-2|TRBD1|TRBV28
CASSRQGRIGYTF
>TRBJ1-6|TRBD1|TRBV7-8
CASSRRQGLDSPLHF
>TRBJ1-2|TRBD1|TRBV6-1
CASSEPLQTGPNYGYTF
>TRBJ2-5|NA|TRBV5-4
CASSTGGEVVTQYF
>TRBJ2-7|TRBD1|TRBV27
CASRTGQDAEQYF
>TRBJ1-1|TRBD1|TRBV10-3
CAISLGQGQGEAFF
>TRBJ1-1|NA|TRBV28
CASSLSRFGADEAFF
>TRBJ1-1|NA|TRBV5-5
CASSLDPHSNTEAFF
>TRBJ1-2|TRBD1|TRBV28
CASSAFGTGGIYGYTF
>TRBJ2-5|NA|TRBV19
CASSHRTEETQYF
>TRBJ1-1|NA|TRBV2
CASSGDINTEAFF
>TRBJ1-1|NA|TRBV7-2
CASSLALGVFGNTEAFF
>TRBJ2-3|NA|TRBV4-1
CASSQEVVGGGDTQYF
>TRBJ1-5|NA|TRBV11-2
CASSLVGEANQPQHF
>TRBJ2-5|TRBD1|TRBV6-5
CAIRGGQGYGETQYF
>TRBJ2-7|TRBD1|TRBV5-6
CASSRDRYEQYF
>TRBJ2-5|NA|TRBV3-1/TRBV3-2
CASSQSRETQYF
>TRBJ1-1|NA|TRBV5-1
CASSSAGLNTEAFF
>TRBJ2-1|NA|TRBV14
CASSLPVSSYNEQFF
>TRBJ2-1|NA|TRBV12-3/TRBV12-4
CASSSLGDEQFF
>TRBJ1-6|TRBD1|TRBV7-3
CASSKTGNSPLHF
>TRBJ2-2|TRBD2|TRBV6-4
CASSRLAGGNGELFF
>TRBJ1-1|NA|TRBV28
CASRVGSTEAFF
>TRBJ2-7|TRBD1|TRBV27
CASSFRTATGGGTYEQYF
>TRBJ2-3|TRBD2|TRBV13
CASSSTSGEITDTQYF
>TRBJ2-5|TRBD2|TRBV15
CATSGGTSGGARETQYF
>TRBJ2-7|NA|TRBV28
CASSGQSYEQYF
>TRBJ2-6|TRBD2|TRBV30
CAWRGRADGANVLTF
>TRBJ1-1|NA|TRBV3-1/TRBV3-2
CASSQYTSGNTEAFF
>TRBJ2-3|TRBD1|TRBV5-6
CASSLGRGRVGTDTQYF
>TRBJ1-2|TRBD1|TRBV2
CASSRQGSNYGYTF
>TRBJ2-5|TRBD2|TRBV5-1
CASSLFRGGQETQYF